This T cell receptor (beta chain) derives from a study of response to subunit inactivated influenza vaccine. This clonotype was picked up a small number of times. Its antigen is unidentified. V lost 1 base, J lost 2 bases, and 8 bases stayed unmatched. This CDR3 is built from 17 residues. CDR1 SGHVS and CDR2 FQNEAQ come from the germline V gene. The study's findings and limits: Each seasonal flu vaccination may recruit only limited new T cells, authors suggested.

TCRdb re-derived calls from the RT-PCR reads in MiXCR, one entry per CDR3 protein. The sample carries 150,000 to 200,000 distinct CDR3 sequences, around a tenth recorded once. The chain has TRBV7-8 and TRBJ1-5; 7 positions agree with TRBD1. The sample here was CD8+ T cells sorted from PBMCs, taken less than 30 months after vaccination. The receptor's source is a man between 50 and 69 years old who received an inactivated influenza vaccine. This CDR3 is CASSLEQGYYGNQPQHF. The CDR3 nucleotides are TGTGCCAGCAGCTTAGAACAGGGGTATTATGGCAATCAGCCCCAGCATTTT.